The 21 T cell receptor beta chains in this list originate from one sample, sequenced in a study of blood T cells in healthy people across ages. Then a second PCR, running roughly 7 to 11 cycles, was carried out with a sample-barcoded 5' primer and a J-beta primer mix. TCRdb reanalysed the 5' RACE reads using MiXCR and keeps one entry per CDR3 protein. Among 1.5 million to 2 million distinct CDR3 sequences listed, roughly 32% were seen once. The source material was blood. All receptors come from a woman in her 30s in good health.

V is TRBV3-1 and J is TRBJ1-6; a possible D gene is TRBD1 (5 bases). Germline V gives CDR1 LGHDT, CDR2 YNNKEL (reference sequence). Trimming pared 6 bases from V and 7 bases from J, leaving 16 bases between. This CDR3 contains 15 residues. CDR3 in amino acids: CASRLAVGTNSPLHF. The CDR3 nucleotides read TGTGCCAGCAGACTTGCGGTAGGGACGAATTCACCCCTCCACTTT.

The chain employs TRBV12-3 or TRBV12-4 and TRBJ1-5, with D unclear. This CDR3 comprises 13 residues. Trimming stripped 2 bases from V and 3 bases from J, with 5 bases between. The CDR3 region is CASSLNNNQPQHF. CDR3 nucleotides: TGTGCCAGCAGTTTAAACAACAATCAGCCCCAGCATTTT.

This clonotype has a handful of counts. This chain links TRBV7-9 with TRBJ2-1, with D perhaps TRBD1 (5 bases). Trimming left V 5 bases short and J 2 bases short, with 10 bases between. The length of the CDR3 is 14 residues. Germline CDR1 SEHNR, CDR2 FQNEAQ (reference sequence). CDR3 nucleotides: TGTGCCAGCAGCGCCGACAGAGCCTACAATGAGCAGTTCTTC. Protein: CASSADRAYNEQFF.

This clonotype was observed a handful of times. The V and J genes are TRBV24-1 and TRBJ1-4; no firm D call. The CDR3 extends over 14 amino acids. Trimming removed 6 bases at V and 5 bases at J, with 12 bases between. Germline CDR1 is KGHDR and CDR2 is SFDVKD. CDR3 sequence (DNA): TGTGCCACCAGTACGGGCAATCTGAATGAAAAACTGTTTTTT. The encoded protein is CATSTGNLNEKLFF.

This clonotype was found a few times. This chain connects TRBV24-1 to TRBJ1-5; D not resolved. V was trimmed by 0 bases and J by 6 bases, leaving 5 bases between them. CDR3 size: 13 residues. In germline, CDR1 is KGHDR, CDR2 SFDVKD. DNA for the CDR3: TGTGCCACCAGTGATTTGGATGGTCAGCCCCAGCATTTT. Amino acid sequence: CATSDLDGQPQHF.

The chain has TRBV6-6 and TRBJ2-7; D is uncertain. Trimming stripped 4 bases from V and 3 bases from J, with 7 bases between. There are 12 residues in the CDR3. Looked up from germline, CDR1 is MNHNY and CDR2 is SVGAGI (reference sequence). This CDR3 is CASSSYVYEQYF. DNA for the CDR3: TGTGCCAGCAGTTCGTACGTCTACGAGCAGTACTTC.

The V gene is TRBV4-1, the J gene TRBJ2-1, with D possibly TRBD2 on 6 matching bases. The CDR3 length is 16 residues. Germline V gives CDR1 MGHRA, CDR2 YSYEKL. V was shortened by 4 bases and J by 5 bases, with 18 bases between the two germline ends. This CDR3 reads CASSLLREDTDNEQFF. The CDR3 nucleotides read TGCGCCAGCAGCCTCCTAAGGGAGGATACGGACAATGAGCAGTTCTTC.

The genes are TRBV6-1 and TRBJ1-1, with D uncertain. The germline gives CDR1 MNHNS, CDR2 SASEGT. V lost 5 bases to trimming and J lost 1 base, with 17 bases between them. CDR3 length: 16 residues. The CDR3 nucleotides read TGTGCCAGCAGTCCTAGACCTGGACGCACGAACACTGAAGCTTTCTTT. This encodes CASSPRPGRTNTEAFF.

In the case of this clonotype: Its ends do not fully match the called genes, so a read error is possible. This sequence joins TRBV12-3 or TRBV12-4 and TRBJ2-5, with 11 bases matching TRBD2. The CDR3 covers 18 residues. Here the CDR3 reads CAGSPRTSGPPTQETQYF. DNA of the CDR3: TGTGCCGGCAGCCCCCGGACTAGCGGGCCCCCGACTCAAGAGACCCAGTACTTC.

The rearrangement uses TRBV29-1 and TRBJ1-1, with D possibly being TRBD1 (5 bases). This CDR3 contains 14 residues. V was trimmed by 3 bases and J by 3 bases, leaving 14 bases between them. Germline lookup yields CDR1 SQVTM and CDR2 ANQGSEA. The CDR3, as DNA: TGCAGCGTTGATGCCGGGACCCCTTACACTGAAGCTTTCTTT. It codes for CSVDAGTPYTEAFF.

This clonotype was found a few times. V usage is TRBV4-2 and J usage is TRBJ2-3, with D tentatively TRBD2 (5 bases). From germline, CDR1 is LGHNA and CDR2 YNFKEQ. V lost 1 base and J 7 bases, leaving 18 bases between the germline ends. This CDR3 comprises 16 residues. The CDR3 DNA reads TGTGCCAGCAGCCAAGTCCAGATTGGATCGGGATATACGCAGTATTTT. This codes for CASSQVQIGSGYTQYF.

The V call is TRBV6-1, the J call TRBJ2-7; TRBD1 aligns across 9 bases. The DNA end lines up better with TRBJ2-4; the J call may be wrong. The CDR3 has 16 residues. Germline CDR1 and CDR2: MNHNS and SASEGT. The CDR3 spells CASSDTIGTGFDIQYF. CDR3 DNA sequence: TGTGCCAGCAGTGATACAATAGGGACAGGGTTTGACATTCAGTACTTC.

This clonotype was detected once. The chain recombines TRBV7-9 with TRBJ2-1; D is uncertain. The DNA end lines up better with TRBJ2-7; the J call may be wrong. CDR1 is SEHNR, CDR2 FQNEAQ, per germline (reference sequence). The CDR3 has 14 residues. CDR3 sequence (DNA): TGTGCCAGCAGCTCCGAGAAGGGATACAATGAGCAGTACTTC. Amino acids: CASSSEKGYNEQYF.

This clonotype was detected only a few times. The chain uses TRBV29-1 and TRBJ2-2, with D maybe TRBD2 (5 bases). Looked up from germline, CDR1 is SQVTM and CDR2 is ANQGSEA. The CDR3 is 16 amino acids. Trimming shortened V by 4 bases and J by 0 bases, and 15 bases separated the two germline ends. CDR3 DNA: TGCAGCGTTGGGGATTTGGAGGTGACGAACACCGGGGAGCTGTTTTTT. Translating it yields CSVGDLEVTNTGELFF.

This clonotype was observed many times. The rearrangement links TRBV11-2 to TRBJ2-1; D not resolved. Germline V gives CDR1 SGHAT, CDR2 FQNNGV. Deletions cut 1 base from V and 8 bases from J, with 9 bases between. The CDR3 is 13 amino acids. CDR3 bases: TGTGCCAGCAGCTTAGGGACCGGCTATGAGCAGTTCTTC. Its protein product is CASSLGTGYEQFF.

This clonotype has more than one count but fewer than ten. The chain links TRBV11-2 to TRBJ2-1, with 7 bases lining up with TRBD1. The CDR3 has 16 residues. J was trimmed by 4 bases and V by 1 base; bases with no gene match: 7. CDR1 is SGHAT, CDR2 FQNNGV, per germline. The CDR3 coding sequence is TGTGCCAGCAGCTTAGGCGTGAGACAGGGATACAATGAGCAGTTCTTC. This sequence encodes CASSLGVRQGYNEQFF.

This clonotype appeared many times. The V call is TRBV20-1, the J call TRBJ2-7; 7 nucleotides align to TRBD1. This CDR3 has 13 amino acids. Trimming took 4 bases from V and 5 from J; bases not matched to a gene: 8. Germline CDR1 is DFQATT and CDR2 is SNEGSKA (reference sequence). As DNA, the CDR3 is TGCAGTGCTACTGACAGGGTGGGGAACGAGCAGTACTTC. It codes for CSATDRVGNEQYF.

This sequence joins TRBV7-9 and TRBJ2-2; 13 positions match TRBD2. Germline CDR1 SEHNR, CDR2 FQNEAQ (reference sequence). This CDR3 spans 15 amino acids. V trimming: 5 bases; J trimming: 7 bases; junction bases outside the gene matches: 4. In DNA form, the CDR3 reads TGTGCCAGCAGCCCATGGACTAGCGGGAGCGGGGAGCTGTTTTTT. Translating gives CASSPWTSGSGELFF.

This clonotype was picked up a small number of times. V usage is TRBV24-1 and J usage is TRBJ1-1; D unclear. Germline values: CDR1 KGHDR, CDR2 SFDVKD. V was cut by 5 bases and J by 5 bases, with 14 bases left in between. The CDR3 contains 14 residues. The CDR3 region is CATSVSDGLTEAFF. In nucleotides, the CDR3 is TGTGCCACCAGTGTCTCGGACGGCCTGACTGAAGCTTTCTTT.

The chain joins TRBV5-1 to TRBJ1-5; D is unclear. This CDR3 is built from 15 residues. CDR1 SGHRS and CDR2 YFSETQ come from the germline V gene. Trimming pared 7 bases from V and 2 bases from J, leaving 16 bases between. The CDR3 protein is CASRVSFVGNQPQHF. CDR3 DNA: TGCGCCAGCCGCGTCTCTTTTGTGGGCAATCAGCCCCAGCATTTT.

This chain uses TRBV25-1 with TRBJ2-5; weak D call: TRBD2 (6 bases). V lost 5 bases, J lost 0 bases, and 16 bases lay in between. CDR3 length: 16 residues. Germline V gene data show CDR1 as MGHDK and CDR2 as SYGVNS. The CDR3 coding sequence is TGTGCCAGCAGTCCCCGGGACTCGTGGTACCAAGAGACCCAGTACTTC. Its translation is CASSPRDSWYQETQYF.